This T cell receptor (beta chain) was profiled in a study of T cell repertoires in cytomegalovirus infection (dated by TCRdb to between 2019 and 2020). Broadly, across the study: Recently identified HLA-C-restricted CMV epitopes, whose presentation resists viral immunomodulation, were targeted by peptide stimulations together with well-studied HLA-B-restricted epitopes. Donor HLA type was relevant to the analysis, as public TCR beta signatures indicated carriage of CMV infection together with the matching HLA type. General conclusions and limits of the study: In both this cohort and an independent cohort of 350 to 400 donors, the cumulative frequency of public TCR beta family members distinguished carriers of CMV infection plus the relevant HLA type. The ex vivo response was dominated by HLA-C-restricted CMV-specific TCR beta clonotypes, which also provided the single most frequent clonotype in two of eight donors.

Germline trimming: 4 bases from V, 6 bases from J; junction bases outside gene matches: 9. The CDR3 holds 17 amino acids from the cysteine to the phenylalanine. The entry retains the CDR3 DNA only, 51 bases that are in frame from base 1. The germline V gene supplies CDR1 KGHDR and CDR2 SFDVKD. This clonotype was counted at least ten times. What this receptor recognizes is not known. The sample holds no much larger clone one base away, and base qualities are not on file. The treatment or condition label here, explained by the study, means: in vitro stimulation with specific CMV peptide epitopes to enrich CMV-specific T cells. This sample was sequenced with an Illumina HiSeq 1500. TCRdb applied fastp at Q25 and MiXCR to the public reads, then kept only in-frame beta chains. Duplicate CDR3 protein sequences are folded into a single record with the most common DNA and genes. The sample has approximately 270,000 distinct CDR3 sequences on record, less than 25% of them singletons. The ten largest clones represent under 25% of the sample.

Specimen: cultured PBMCs, collected from culture after CMV antigen stimulation. The V and J genes are TRBV24-1 and TRBJ2-3; 13 central bases correspond to TRBD2. The receptor's source is a human donor in good health (CMV status not recorded). Some clones in this sample may be carry-over from other donors' samples. The DNA reads as follows: TGTGCCACCAGTGAACCCTCGGGACTAGCGGGATCGGATACGCAGTATTTT. Translated, it gives CATSEPSGLAGSDTQYF.